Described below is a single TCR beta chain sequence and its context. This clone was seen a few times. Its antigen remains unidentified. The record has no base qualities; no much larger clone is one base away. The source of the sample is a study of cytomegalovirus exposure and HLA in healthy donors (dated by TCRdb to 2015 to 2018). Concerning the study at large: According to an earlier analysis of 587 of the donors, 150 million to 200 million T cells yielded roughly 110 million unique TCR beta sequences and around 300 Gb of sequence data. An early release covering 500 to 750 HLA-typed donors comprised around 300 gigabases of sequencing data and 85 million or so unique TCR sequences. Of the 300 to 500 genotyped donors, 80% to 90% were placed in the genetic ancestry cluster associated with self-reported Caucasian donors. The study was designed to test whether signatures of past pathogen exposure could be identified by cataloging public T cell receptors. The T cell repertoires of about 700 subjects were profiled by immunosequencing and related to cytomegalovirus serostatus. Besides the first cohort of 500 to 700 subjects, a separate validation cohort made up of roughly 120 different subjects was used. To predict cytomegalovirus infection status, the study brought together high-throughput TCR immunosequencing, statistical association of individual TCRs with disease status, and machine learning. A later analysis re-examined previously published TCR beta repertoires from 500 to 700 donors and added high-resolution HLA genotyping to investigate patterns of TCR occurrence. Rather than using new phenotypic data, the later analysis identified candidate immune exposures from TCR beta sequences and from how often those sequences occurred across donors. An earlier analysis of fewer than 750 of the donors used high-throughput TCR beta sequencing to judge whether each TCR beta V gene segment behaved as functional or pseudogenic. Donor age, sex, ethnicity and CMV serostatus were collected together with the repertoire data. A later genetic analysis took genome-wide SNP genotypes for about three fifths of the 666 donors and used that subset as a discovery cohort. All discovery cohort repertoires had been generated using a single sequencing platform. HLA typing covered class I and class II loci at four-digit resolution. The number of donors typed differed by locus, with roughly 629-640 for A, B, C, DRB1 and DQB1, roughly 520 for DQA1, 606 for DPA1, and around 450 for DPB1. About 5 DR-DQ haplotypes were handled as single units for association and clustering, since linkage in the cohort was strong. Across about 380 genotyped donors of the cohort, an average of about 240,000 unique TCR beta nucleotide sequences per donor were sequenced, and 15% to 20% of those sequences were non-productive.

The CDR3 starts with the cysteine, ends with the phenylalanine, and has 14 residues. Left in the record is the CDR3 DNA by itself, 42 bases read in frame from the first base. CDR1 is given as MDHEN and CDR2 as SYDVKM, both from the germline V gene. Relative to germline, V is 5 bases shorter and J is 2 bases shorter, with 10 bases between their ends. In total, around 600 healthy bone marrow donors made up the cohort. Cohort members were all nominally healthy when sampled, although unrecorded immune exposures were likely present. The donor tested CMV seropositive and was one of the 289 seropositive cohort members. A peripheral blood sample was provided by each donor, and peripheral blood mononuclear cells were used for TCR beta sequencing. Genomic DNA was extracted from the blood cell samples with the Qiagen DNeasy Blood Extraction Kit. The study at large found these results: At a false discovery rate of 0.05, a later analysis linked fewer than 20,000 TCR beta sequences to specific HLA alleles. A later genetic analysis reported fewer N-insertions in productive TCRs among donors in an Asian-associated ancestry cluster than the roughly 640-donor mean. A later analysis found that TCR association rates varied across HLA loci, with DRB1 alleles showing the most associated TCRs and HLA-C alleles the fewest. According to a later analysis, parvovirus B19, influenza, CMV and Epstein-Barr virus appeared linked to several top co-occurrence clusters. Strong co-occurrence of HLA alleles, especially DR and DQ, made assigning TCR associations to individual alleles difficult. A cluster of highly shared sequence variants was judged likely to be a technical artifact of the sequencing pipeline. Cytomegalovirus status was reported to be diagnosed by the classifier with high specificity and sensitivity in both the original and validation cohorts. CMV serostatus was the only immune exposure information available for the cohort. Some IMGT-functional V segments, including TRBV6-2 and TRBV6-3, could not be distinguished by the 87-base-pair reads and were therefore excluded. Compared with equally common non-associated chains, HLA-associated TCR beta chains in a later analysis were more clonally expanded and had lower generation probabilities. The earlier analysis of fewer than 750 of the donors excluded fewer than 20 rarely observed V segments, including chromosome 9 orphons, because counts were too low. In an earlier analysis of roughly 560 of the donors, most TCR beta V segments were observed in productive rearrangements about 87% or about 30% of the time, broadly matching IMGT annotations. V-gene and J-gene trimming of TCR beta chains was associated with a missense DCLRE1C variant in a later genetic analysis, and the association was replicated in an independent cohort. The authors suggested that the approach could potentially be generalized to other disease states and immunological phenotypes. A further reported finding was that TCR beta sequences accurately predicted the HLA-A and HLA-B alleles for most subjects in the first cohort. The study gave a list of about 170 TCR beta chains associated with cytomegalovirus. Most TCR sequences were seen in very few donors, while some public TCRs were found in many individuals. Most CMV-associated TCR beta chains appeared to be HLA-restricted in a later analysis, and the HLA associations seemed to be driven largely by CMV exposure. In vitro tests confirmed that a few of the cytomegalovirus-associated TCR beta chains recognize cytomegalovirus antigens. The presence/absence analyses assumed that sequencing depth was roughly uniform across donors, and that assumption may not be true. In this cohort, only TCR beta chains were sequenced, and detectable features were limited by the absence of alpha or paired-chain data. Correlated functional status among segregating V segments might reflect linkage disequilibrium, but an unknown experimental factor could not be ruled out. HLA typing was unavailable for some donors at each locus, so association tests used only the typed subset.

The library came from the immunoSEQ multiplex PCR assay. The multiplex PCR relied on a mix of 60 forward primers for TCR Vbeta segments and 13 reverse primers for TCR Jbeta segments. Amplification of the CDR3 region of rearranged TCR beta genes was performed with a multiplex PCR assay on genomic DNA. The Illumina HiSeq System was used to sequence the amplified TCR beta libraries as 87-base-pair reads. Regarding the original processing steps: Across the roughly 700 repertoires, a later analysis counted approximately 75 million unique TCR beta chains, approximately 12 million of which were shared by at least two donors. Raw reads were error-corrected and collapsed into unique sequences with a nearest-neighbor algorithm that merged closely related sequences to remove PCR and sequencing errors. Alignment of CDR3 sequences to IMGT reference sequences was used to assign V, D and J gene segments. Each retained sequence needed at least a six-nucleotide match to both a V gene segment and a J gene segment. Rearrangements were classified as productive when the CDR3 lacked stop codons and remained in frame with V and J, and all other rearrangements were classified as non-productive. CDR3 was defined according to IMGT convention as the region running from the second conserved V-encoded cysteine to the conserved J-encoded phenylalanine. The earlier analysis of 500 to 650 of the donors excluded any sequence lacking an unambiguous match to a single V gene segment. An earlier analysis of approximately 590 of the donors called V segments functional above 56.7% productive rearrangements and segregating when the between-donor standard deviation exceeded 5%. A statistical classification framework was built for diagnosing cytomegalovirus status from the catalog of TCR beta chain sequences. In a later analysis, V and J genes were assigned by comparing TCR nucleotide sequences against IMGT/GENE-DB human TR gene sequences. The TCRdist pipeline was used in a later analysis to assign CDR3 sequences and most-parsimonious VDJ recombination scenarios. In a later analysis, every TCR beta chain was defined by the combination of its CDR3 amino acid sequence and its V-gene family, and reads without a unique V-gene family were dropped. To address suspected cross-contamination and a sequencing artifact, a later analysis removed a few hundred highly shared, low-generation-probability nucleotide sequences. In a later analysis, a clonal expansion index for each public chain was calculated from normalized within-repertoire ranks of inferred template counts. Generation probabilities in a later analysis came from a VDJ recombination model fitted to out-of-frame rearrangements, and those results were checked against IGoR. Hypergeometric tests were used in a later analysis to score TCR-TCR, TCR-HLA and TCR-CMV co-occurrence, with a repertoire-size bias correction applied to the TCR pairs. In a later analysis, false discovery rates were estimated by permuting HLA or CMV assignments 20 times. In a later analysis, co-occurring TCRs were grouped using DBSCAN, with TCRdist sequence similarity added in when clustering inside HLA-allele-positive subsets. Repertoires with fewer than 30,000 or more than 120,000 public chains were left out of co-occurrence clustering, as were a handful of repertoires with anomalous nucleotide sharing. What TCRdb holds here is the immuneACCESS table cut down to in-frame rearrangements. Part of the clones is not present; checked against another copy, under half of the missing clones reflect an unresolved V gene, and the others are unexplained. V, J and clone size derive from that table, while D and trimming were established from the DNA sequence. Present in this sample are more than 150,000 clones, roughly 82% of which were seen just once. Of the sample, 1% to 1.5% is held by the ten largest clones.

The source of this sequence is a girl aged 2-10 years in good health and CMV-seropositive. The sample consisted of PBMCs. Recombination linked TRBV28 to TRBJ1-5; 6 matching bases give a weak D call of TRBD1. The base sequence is TGTGCCAGCAGTCTCGCAGGGGGCAATCAGCCCCAGCATTTT. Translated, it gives CASSLAGGNQPQHF.